This TCR beta chain was obtained from a study of Graves' ophthalmopathy and Graves' hyperthyroidism. Study-wide results and caveats: The authors also found most expanded thyroid clonotypes above 0.001 frequency in blood. Sensitivity of approximately 70% and specificity of 72% to 85% were achieved by the model that predicted ophthalmopathy progression.

The CDR3 length is 15 residues. V shed 4 bases, J shed 2 bases, and the junction held 7 bases outside the gene matches. Germline CDR1 is ENHRY and CDR2 is SYGVKD. This clonotype was observed at least ten times. Its antigen remains unidentified. Beta-chain TCR CDR3 regions were amplified from RNA transcripts. The first-round RT-PCR employed HTBI primers together with the Qiagen OneStep RT-PCR kit. A multiplex PCR was then performed as the second round. Each CDR3 protein gets one entry after TCRdb re-called the multiplex PCR reads with MiXCR. The table records about 600,000 distinct CDR3 sequences, 35% to 40% of them present only once. Hyperthyroidism patients, aged 18 to 65, were newly diagnosed, under 2 months' duration. A diagnosis was made from clinical symptoms together with serum thyroxine, TRAb, thyroid ultrasound and orbital computed tomography.

The sample comprised peripheral blood or thyroid tissue (not recorded which). This sequence joins TRBV10-3 and TRBJ2-5, with 7 bases aligning to TRBD1. The receptor was derived from an adult man with Graves' hyperthyroidism. Here the CDR3 reads CAISVGTDTQETQYF. The CDR3 DNA reads as TGTGCCATCAGTGTTGGGACAGATACACAAGAGACCCAGTACTTC.